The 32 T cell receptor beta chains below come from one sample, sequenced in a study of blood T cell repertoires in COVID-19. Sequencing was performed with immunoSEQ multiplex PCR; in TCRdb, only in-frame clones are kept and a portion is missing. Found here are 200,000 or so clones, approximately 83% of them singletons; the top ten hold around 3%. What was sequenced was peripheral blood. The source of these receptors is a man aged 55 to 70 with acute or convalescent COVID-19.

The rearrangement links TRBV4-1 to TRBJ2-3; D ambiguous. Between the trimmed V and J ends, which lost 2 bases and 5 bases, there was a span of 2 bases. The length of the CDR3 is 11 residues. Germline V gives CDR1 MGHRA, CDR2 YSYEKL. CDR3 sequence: CASSQQDTQYF. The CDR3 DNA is TGCGCCAGCAGCCAACAAGATACGCAGTATTTT.

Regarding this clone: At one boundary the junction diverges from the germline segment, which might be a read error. CDR3 loop: CASSKQGGSYNEQFF. The CDR3 coding sequence is TGTGCTAGCAGTAAACAGGGTGGCTCCTACAATGAGCAGTTCTTC. The chain carries TRBV7-7 and TRBJ2-1; D perhaps matches TRBD1 (6 bases). Germline CDR1 SSHAT, CDR2 FNYEAQ (reference sequence). CDR3 length: 15 amino acids.

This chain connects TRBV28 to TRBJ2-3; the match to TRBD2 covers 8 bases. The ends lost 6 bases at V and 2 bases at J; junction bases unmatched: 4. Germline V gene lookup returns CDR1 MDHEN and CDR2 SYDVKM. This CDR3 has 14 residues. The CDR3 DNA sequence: TGTGCCAGCAGGCTAGCGGGTAACACAGATACGCAGTATTTT. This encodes CASRLAGNTDTQYF.

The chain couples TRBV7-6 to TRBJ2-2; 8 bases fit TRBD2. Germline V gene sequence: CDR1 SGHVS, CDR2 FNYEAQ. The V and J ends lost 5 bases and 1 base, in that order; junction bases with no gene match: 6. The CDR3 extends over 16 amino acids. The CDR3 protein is CASSGREDKNTGELFF. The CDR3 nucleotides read TGTGCCAGCAGCGGGCGGGAGGACAAGAACACCGGGGAGCTGTTTTTT.

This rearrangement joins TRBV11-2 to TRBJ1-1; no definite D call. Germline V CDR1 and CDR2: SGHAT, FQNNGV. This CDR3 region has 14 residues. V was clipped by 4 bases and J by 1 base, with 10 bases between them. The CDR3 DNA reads TGTGCCAGCAGCTCAACAGCAGGGAACACTGAAGCTTTCTTT. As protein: CASSSTAGNTEAFF. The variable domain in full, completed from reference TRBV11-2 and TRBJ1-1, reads EAGVAQSPRYKIIEKRQSVAFWCNPISGHATLYWYQQILGQGPKLLIQFQNNGVVDDSQLPKDRFSAERLKGVDSTLKIQPAKLEDSAVYLCASSSTAGNTEAFFGQGTRLTVV.

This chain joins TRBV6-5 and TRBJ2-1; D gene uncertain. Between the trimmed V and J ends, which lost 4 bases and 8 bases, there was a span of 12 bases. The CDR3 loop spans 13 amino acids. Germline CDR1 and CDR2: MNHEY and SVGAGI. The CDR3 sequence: CASSSGRRDEQFF. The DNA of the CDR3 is TGTGCCAGCAGTTCCGGAAGGAGAGATGAGCAGTTCTTC.

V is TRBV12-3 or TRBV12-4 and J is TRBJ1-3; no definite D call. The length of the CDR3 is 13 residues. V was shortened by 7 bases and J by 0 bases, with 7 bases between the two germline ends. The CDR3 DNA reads TGTGCCAGCATTGAGGGCTCTGGAAACACCATATATTTT. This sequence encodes CASIEGSGNTIYF.

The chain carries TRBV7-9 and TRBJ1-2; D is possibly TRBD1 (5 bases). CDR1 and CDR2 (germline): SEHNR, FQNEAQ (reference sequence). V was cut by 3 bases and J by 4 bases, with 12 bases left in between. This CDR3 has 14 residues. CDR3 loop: CASSFSGGIYGYTF. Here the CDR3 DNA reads TGTGCCAGCAGCTTTTCTGGGGGGATCTATGGCTACACCTTC.

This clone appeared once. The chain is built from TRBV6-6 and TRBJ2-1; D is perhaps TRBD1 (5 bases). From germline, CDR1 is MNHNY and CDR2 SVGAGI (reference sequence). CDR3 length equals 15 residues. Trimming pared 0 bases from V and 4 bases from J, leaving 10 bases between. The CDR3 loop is CASSYSGHLYNEQFF. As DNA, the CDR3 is TGTGCCAGCAGTTACTCTGGACACCTATACAATGAGCAGTTCTTC.

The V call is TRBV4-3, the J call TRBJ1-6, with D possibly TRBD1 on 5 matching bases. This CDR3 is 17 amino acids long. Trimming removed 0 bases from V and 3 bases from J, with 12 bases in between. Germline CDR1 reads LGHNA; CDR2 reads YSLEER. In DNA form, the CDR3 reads TGCGCCAGCAGCCAAGATTTCTCCGGGGGCTATAATTCACCCCTCCACTTT. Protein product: CASSQDFSGGYNSPLHF.

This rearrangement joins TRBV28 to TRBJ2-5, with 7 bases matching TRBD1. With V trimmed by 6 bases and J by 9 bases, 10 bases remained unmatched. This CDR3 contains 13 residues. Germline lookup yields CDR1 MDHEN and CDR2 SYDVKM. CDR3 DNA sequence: TGTGCCAGCAGCCCTGACAGGGAGCGTTCCCAGTACTTC. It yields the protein CASSPDRERSQYF.

CDR3 sequence: CASSQDPISGLSSYNEQFF. The CDR3 coding sequence is TGCGCCAGCAGCCAAGACCCGATTAGCGGGCTCAGCTCCTACAATGAGCAGTTCTTC. The genes are TRBV4-1 and TRBJ2-1; 7 nucleotides align to TRBD2. With 0 bases clipped from V and 0 bases from J, the junction kept 11 bases outside the gene matches. The CDR3 covers 19 residues. Germline V gene sequence: CDR1 MGHRA, CDR2 YSYEKL.

CDR3: CASSQGWQGPQHF. CDR3 coding DNA: TGTGCCAGCAGCCAAGGTTGGCAGGGGCCCCAGCATTTT. The V and J genes are TRBV3-1 (or the pseudogene TRBV3-2) and TRBJ1-5; D is perhaps TRBD1 (5 bases). CDR1 and CDR2 from the germline V gene are LGHDT and YNNKEL (reference sequence). V shed 1 base and J shed 9 bases, with 10 bases lying between them. The CDR3 runs 13 residues.

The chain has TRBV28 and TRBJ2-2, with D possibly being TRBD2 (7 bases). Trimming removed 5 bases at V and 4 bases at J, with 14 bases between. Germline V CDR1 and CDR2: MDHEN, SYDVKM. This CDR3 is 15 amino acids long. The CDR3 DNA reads TGTGCCAGCAGTCGAACAGGGAGGGGCACCGGGGAGCTGTTTTTT. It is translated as CASSRTGRGTGELFF.

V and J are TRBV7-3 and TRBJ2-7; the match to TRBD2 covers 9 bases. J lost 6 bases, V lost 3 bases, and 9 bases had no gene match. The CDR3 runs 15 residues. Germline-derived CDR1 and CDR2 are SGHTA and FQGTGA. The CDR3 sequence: CASSLVPSGISEQYF. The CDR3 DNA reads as TGTGCCAGCAGCTTGGTGCCTAGCGGGATCTCCGAGCAGTACTTC.

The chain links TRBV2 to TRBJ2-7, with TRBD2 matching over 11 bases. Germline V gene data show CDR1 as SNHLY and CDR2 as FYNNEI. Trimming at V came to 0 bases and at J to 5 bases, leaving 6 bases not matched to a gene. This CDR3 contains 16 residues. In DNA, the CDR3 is TGTGCCAGCAGTGAAGCTTCCGGGACTAGCGGCCACGAGCAGTACTTC. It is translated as CASSEASGTSGHEQYF.

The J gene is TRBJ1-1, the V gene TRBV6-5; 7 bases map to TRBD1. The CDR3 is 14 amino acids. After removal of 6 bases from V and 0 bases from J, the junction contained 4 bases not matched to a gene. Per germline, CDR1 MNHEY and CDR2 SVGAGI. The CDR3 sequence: CASSVGQVNTEAFF. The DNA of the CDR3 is TGTGCCAGCAGCGTCGGACAGGTGAACACTGAAGCTTTCTTT.

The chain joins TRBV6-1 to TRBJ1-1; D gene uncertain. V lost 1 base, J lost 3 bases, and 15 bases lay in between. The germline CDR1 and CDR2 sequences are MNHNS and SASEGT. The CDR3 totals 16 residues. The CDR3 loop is CASSEGKERVDTEAFF. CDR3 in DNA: TGTGCCAGCAGTGAAGGGAAGGAACGGGTCGACACTGAAGCTTTCTTT.

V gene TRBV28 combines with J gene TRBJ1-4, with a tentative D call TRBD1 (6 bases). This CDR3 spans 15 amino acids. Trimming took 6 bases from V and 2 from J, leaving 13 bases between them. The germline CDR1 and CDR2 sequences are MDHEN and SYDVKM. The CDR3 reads CASRPAGGTNEKLFF. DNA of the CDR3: TGTGCCAGCAGACCCGCGGGGGGCACTAATGAAAAACTGTTTTTT. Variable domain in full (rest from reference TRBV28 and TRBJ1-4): DVKVTQSSRYLVKRTGEKVFLECVQDMDHENMFWYRQDPGLGLRLIYFSYDVKMKEKGDIPEGYSVSREKKERFSLILESASTNQTSMYLCASRPAGGTNEKLFFGSGTQLSVL.

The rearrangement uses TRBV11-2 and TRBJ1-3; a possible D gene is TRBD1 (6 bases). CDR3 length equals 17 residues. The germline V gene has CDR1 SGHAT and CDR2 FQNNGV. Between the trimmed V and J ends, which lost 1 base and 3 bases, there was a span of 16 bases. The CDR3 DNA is TGTGCCAGCAGCTTAGCCCCAGGGGTTGGAGTTGGAAACACCATATATTTT. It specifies CASSLAPGVGVGNTIYF.

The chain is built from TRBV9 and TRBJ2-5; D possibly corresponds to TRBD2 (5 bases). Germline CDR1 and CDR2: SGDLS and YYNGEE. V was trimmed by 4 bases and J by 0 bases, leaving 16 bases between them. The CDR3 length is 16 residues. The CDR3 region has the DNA TGTGCCAGCAGCCCCTACTCGGGCGGGTACCAAGAGACCCAGTACTTC. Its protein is CASSPYSGGYQETQYF.

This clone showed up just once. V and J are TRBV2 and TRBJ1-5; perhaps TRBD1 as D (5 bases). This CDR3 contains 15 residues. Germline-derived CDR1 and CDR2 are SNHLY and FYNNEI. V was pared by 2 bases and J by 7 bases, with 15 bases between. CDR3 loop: CASSEQSGGGQPQHF. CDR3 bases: TGTGCCAGCAGTGAACAGTCCGGGGGAGGCCAGCCCCAGCATTTT.

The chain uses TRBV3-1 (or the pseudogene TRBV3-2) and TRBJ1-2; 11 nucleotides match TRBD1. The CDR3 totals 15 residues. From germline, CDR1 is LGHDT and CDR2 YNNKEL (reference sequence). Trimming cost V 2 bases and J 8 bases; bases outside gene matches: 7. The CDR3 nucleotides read TGTGCCAGCAGCCAATATGGACAGGGGGCTATAGGCTACACCTTC. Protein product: CASSQYGQGAIGYTF.

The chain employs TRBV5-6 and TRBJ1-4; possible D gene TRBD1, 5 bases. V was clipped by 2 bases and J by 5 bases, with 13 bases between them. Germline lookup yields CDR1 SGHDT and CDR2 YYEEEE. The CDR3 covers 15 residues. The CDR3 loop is CASSFWRGWNEKLFF. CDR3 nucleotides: TGTGCCAGCAGCTTCTGGAGGGGTTGGAATGAAAAACTGTTTTTT.

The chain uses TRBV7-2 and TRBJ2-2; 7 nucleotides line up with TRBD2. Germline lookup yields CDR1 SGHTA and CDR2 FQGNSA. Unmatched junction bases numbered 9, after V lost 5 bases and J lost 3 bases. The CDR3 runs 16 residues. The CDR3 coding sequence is TGTGCCAGCAGCCTCGGACTAGTCCGGCACACCGGGGAGCTGTTTTTT. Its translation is CASSLGLVRHTGELFF.

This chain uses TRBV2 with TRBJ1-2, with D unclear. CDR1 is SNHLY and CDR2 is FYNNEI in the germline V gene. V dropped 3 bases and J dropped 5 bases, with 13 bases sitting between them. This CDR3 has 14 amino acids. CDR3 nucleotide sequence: TGTGCCAGCAGTGAGGCCGCCGAGGGATATGGCTACACCTTC. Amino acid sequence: CASSEAAEGYGYTF.

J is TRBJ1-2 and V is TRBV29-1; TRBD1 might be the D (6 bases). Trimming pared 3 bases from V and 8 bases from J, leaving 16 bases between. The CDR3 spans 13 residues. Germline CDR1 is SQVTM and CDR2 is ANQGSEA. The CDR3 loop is CSVETGDRLGYTF. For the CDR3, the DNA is TGCAGCGTTGAGACAGGAGACCGATTAGGCTACACCTTC.

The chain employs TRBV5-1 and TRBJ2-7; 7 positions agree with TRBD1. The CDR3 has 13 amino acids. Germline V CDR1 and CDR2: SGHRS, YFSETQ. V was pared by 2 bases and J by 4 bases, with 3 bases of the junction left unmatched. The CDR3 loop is CASSFRTGYEQYF. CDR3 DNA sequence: TGCGCCAGCAGCTTCAGGACAGGATACGAGCAGTACTTC.

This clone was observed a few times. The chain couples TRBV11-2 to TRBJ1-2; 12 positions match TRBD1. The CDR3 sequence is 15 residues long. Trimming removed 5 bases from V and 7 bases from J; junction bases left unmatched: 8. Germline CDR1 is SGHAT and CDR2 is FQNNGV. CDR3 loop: CASSPTGTGGFGYTF. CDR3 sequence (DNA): TGTGCCAGCAGCCCAACCGGGACAGGGGGCTTTGGCTACACCTTC.

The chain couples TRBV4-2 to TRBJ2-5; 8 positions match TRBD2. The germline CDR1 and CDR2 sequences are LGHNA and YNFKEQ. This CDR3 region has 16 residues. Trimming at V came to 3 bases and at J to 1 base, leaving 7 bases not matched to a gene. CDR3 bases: TGTGCCAGCAGCCATTCCGGGACTAGTATCCAAGAGACCCAGTACTTC. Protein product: CASSHSGTSIQETQYF.

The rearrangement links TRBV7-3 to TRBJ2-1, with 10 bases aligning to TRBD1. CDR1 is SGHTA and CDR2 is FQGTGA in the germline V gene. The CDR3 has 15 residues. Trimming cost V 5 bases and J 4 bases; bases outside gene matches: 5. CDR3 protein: CASSEGQGSYNEQFF. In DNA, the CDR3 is TGTGCCAGCAGCGAGGGACAGGGGTCTTACAATGAGCAGTTCTTC.

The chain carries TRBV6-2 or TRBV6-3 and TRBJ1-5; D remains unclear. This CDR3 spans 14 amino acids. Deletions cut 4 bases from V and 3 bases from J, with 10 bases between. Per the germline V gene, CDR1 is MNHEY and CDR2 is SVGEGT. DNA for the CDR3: TGTGCCAGCAGTTTCCACAGATTCAATCAGCCCCAGCATTTT. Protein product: CASSFHRFNQPQHF.